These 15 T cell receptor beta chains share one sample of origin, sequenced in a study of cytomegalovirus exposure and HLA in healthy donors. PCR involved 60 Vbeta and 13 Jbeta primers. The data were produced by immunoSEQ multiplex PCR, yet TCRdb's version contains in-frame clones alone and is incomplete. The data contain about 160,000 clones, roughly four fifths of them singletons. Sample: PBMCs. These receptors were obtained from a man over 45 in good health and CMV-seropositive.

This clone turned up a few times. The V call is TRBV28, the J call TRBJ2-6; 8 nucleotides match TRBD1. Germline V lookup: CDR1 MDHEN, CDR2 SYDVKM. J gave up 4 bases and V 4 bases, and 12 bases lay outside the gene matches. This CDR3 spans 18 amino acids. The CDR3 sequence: CASSSRTGRLRGANVLTF. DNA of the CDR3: TGTGCCAGCAGTTCTCGGACAGGGAGACTTAGGGGGGCCAACGTCCTGACTTTC.

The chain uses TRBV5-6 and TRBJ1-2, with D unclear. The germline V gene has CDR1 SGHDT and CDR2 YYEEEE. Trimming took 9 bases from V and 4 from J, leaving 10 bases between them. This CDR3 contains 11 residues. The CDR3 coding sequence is TGTGCCACCGGGAGCGCCTATGGCTACACCTTC. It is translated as CATGSAYGYTF.

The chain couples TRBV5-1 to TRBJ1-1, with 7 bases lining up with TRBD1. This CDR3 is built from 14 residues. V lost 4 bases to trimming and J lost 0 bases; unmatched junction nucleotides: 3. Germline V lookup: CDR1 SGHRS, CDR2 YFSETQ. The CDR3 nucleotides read TGCGCCAGCAGCGAGGGACAGTTGAACACTGAAGCTTTCTTT. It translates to CASSEGQLNTEAFF.

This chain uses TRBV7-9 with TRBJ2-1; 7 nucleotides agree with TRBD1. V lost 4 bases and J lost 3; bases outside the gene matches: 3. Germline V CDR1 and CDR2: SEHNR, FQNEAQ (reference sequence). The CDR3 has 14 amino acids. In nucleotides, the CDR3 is TGTGCCAGCAGCTCCGCAGGGGGCTACAATGAGCAGTTCTTC. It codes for CASSSAGGYNEQFF. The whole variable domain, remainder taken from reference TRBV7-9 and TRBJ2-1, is DTGVSQNPRHKITKRGQNVTFRCDPISEHNRLYWYRQTLGQGPEFLTYFQNEAQLEKSRLLSDRFSAERPKGSFSTLEIQRTEQGDSAMYLCASSSAGGYNEQFFGPGTRLTVL.

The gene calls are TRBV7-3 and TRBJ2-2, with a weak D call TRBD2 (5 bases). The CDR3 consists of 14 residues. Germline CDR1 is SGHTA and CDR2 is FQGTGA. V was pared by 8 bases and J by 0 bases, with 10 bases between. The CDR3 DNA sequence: TGTGCCAGCGGCGAGGGAACGAACACCGGGGAGCTGTTTTTT. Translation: CASGEGTNTGELFF.

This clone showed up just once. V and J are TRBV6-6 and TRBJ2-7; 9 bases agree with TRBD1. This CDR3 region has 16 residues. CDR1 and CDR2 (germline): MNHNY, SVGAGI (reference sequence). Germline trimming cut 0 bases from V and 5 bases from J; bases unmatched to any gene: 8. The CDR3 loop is CASSYSRQGVLDEQYF. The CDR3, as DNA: TGTGCCAGCAGTTACTCGAGACAGGGGGTCTTGGACGAGCAGTACTTC.

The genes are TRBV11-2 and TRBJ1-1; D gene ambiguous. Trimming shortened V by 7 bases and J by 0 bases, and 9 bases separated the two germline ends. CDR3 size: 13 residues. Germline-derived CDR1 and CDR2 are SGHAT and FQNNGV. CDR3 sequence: CASNENVNTEAFF. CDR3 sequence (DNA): TGTGCCAGCAACGAGAATGTGAACACTGAAGCTTTCTTT.

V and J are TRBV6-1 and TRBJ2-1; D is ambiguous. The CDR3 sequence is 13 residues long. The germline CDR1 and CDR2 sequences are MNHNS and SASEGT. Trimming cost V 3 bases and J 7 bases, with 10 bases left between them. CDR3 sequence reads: CASSDPPRNEQFF. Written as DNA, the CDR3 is TGTGCCAGCAGTGACCCCCCTAGGAATGAGCAGTTCTTC.

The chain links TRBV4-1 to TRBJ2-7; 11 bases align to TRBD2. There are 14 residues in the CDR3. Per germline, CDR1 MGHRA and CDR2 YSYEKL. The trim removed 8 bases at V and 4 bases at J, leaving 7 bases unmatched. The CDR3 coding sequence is TGCGCCAGCGCCTTACTAGCGGGAGATTACGAGCAGTACTTC. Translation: CASALLAGDYEQYF.

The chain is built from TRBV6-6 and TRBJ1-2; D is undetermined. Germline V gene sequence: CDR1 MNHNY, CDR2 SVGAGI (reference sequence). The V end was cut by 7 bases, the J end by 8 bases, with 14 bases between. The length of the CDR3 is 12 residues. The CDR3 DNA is TGTGCCAGCACCGTGTCGGCGGGCGGCTACACCTTC. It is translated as CASTVSAGGYTF.

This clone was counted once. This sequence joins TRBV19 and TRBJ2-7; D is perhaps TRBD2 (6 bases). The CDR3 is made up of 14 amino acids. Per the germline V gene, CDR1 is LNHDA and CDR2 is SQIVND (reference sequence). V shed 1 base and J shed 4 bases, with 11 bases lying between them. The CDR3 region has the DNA TGTGCCAGTAGTATAGGCGGGGTCGGATACGAGCAGTACTTC. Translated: CASSIGGVGYEQYF. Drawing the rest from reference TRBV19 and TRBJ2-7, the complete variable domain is DGGITQSPKYLFRKEGQNVTLSCEQNLNHDAMYWYRQDPGQGLRLIYYSQIVNDFQKGDIAEGYSVSREKKESFPLTVTSAQKNPTAFYLCASSIGGVGYEQYFGPGTRLTVT.

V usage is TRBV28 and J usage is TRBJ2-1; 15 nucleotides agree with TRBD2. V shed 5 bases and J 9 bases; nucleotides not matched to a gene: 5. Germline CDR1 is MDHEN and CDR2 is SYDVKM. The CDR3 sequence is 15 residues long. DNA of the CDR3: TGTGCCAGCAGTCGGACTAGCGGGAGGGCAGGTGAGCAGTTCTTC. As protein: CASSRTSGRAGEQFF.

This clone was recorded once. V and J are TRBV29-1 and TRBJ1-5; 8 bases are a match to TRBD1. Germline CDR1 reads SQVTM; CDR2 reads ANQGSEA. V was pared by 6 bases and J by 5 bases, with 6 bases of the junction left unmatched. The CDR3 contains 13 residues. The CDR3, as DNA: TGCAGCGTGGGAGACAGGGGACATCAGCCCCAGCATTTT. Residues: CSVGDRGHQPQHF.

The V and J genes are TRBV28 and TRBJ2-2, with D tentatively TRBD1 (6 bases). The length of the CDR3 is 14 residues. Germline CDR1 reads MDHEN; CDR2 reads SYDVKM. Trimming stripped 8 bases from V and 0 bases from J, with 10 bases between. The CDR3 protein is CASSRTANTGELFF. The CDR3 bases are TGTGCCAGCTCAAGGACAGCGAACACCGGGGAGCTGTTTTTT. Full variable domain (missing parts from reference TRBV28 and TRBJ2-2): DVKVTQSSRYLVKRTGEKVFLECVQDMDHENMFWYRQDPGLGLRLIYFSYDVKMKEKGDIPEGYSVSREKKERFSLILESASTNQTSMYLCASSRTANTGELFFGEGSRLTVL.

CDR3 coding DNA: TGTGCCAGCAGAGGGAGCCTAGAATGGGACACTGAAGCTTTCTTT. Protein: CASRGSLEWDTEAFF. This rearrangement joins TRBV28 to TRBJ1-1; D is unclear. V lost 6 bases, J lost 3 bases, and 17 bases lay in between. This CDR3 contains 15 residues. Looked up from germline, CDR1 is MDHEN and CDR2 is SYDVKM. The whole variable domain, filled in from reference TRBV28 and TRBJ1-1, reads DVKVTQSSRYLVKRTGEKVFLECVQDMDHENMFWYRQDPGLGLRLIYFSYDVKMKEKGDIPEGYSVSREKKERFSLILESASTNQTSMYLCASRGSLEWDTEAFFGQGTRLTVV.